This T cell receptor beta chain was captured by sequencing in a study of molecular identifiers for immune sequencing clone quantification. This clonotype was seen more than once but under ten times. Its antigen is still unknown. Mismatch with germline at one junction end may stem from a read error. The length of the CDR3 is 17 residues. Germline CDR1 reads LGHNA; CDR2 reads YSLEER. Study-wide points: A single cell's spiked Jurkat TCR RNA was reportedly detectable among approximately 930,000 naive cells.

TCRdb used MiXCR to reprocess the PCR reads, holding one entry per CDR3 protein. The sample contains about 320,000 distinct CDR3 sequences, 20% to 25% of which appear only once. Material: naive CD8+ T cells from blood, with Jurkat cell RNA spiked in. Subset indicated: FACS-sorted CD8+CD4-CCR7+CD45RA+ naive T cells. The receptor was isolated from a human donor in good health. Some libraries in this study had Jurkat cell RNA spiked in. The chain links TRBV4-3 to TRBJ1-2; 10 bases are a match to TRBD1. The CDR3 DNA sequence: TGCGCCAGCAGCCAAGACACCGGGACAGGGGCCTCATTTGGCCACACCTTC. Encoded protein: CASSQDTGTGASFGHTF.